This T cell receptor beta chain came from a study of low-dose radiotherapy and immunotherapy resistance in tumors. This CDR3 is built from 16 residues. Germline V gene sequence: CDR1 DFQATT, CDR2 SNEGSKA (reference sequence). V dropped 3 bases and J dropped 5 bases, with 17 bases sitting between them. This clonotype was picked up many times. Time point reported: before trial treatment. Along with nivolumab and ipilimumab, donors received aspirin, low-dose cyclophosphamide and low-dose radiotherapy. cDNA synthesis used a TRAV/TRBV-specific primer set for both chains. It was with a constant-region primer and a V-primer adapter that TCRs were amplified over roughly 20 PCR cycles. MiXCR, run by TCRdb on the reads, gives a single entry per CDR3 protein. The sample includes around 79,000 distinct CDR3 sequences, approximately 17% of them seen just once.

The input for sequencing was PBMCs, taken before treatment. The chain carries TRBV20-1 and TRBJ1-6; D uncertain. The clonotype comes from a male donor with prostate cancer. The CDR3 reads CSARLDLETHNSPLHF. CDR3 DNA sequence: TGCAGTGCTAGGTTGGACCTCGAGACACATAATTCACCCCTCCACTTT.